This T cell receptor (beta chain) stems from a study of blood T cells in healthy people across ages. CDR3 length: 16 amino acids. Germline CDR1 reads SGHAT; CDR2 reads FQDESV (reference sequence). The trim removed 5 bases at V and 2 bases at J, leaving 10 bases unmatched. For the second PCR, which ran for about 7 to 11 cycles, a sample-barcoded 5' primer and a J-beta primer mix were used. TCRdb itself ran the 5' RACE reads through MiXCR, one entry per CDR3 protein. The sample lists roughly 1,300,000 distinct CDR3 sequences; around 59% were seen once. Those donating, healthy Caucasian individuals from Russia, were aged roughly 6 to 90. The total RNA that was extracted per sample amounted to at least 5.5 micrograms.

Sequencing input: blood. This sequence originates from a man younger than 30 in good health. V usage is TRBV11-1 and J usage is TRBJ2-3; 7 bases are shared with TRBD1. This chain's CDR3 is CASSLRQGRYTDTQYF. CDR3 coding DNA: TGTGCCAGCAGCCTGCGACAGGGTCGATACACAGATACGCAGTATTTT.